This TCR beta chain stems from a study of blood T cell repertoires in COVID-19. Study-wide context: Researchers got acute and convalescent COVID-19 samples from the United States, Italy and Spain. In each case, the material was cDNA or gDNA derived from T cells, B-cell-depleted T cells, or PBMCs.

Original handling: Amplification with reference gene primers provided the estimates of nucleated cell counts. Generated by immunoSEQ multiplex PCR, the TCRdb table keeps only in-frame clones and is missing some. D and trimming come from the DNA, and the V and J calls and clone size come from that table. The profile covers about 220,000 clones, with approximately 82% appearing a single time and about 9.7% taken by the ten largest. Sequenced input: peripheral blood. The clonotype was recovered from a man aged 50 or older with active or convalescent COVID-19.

CDR3 sequence (DNA): TGTGCCAGCAGTTTACTGGGGCTAGCGGGGGGCCGGCCCAATGAGCAGTTCTTC. Its protein is CASSLLGLAGGRPNEQFF. The chain combines TRBV27 with TRBJ2-1, with 11 bases lining up with TRBD2. Germline CDR1 MNHEY, CDR2 SMNVEV (reference sequence). This CDR3 is built from 18 residues. The V and J ends lost 2 bases and 6 bases, in that order; junction bases with no gene match: 12.